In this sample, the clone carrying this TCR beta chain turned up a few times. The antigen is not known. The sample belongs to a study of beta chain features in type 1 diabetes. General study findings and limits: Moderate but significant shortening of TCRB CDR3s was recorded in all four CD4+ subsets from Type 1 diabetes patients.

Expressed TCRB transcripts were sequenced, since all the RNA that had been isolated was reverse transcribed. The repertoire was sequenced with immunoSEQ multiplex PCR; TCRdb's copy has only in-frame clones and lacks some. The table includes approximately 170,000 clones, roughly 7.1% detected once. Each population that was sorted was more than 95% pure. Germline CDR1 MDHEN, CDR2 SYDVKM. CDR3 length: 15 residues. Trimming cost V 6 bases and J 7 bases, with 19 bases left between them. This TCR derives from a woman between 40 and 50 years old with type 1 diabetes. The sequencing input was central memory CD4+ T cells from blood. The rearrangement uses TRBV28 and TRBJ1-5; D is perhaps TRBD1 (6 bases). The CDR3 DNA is TGTGCCAGCAGGCAGGGGAGGGCCCGGGGGCAGCCCCAGCATTTT. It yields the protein CASRQGRARGQPQHF.